This is a list of T cell receptor beta chains from one sample in a study of shared clonotypes between healthy human individuals. The protocol was immunoSEQ multiplex PCR, while the TCRdb copy is restricted to in-frame clones and leaves out a portion. There are more than 1,200,000 clones in the sample; around 98.5% occur only once, and approximately 0.38% lies in the top ten. The sample comprised naive CD4+ T cells sorted from blood. The receptors stem from a man between 25 and 39 years old in good health. Each CDR3 is given with its conserved first and last residue. The D gene is left open where the match is weak. Where a row states a size, it is once, few, many or the class of an expanded clone; other rows omit it.

V	J	size	D	CDR3	DNA
TRBV11-2	TRBJ2-7	-	-	CASSPDISYEQYF	TGTGCCAGCAGCCCGGACATCTCCTACGAGCAGTACTTC
TRBV9	TRBJ2-1	few	-	CASSVEGLAEQFF	TGTGCCAGCAGCGTAGAGGGGCTAGCGGAGCAGTTCTTC
TRBV15	TRBJ2-7	-	-	CATSRVPGYEQYF	TGTGCCACCAGCAGAGTCCCGGGGTACGAGCAGTACTTC
TRBV6-5	TRBJ2-3	-	TRBD1	CASRGQGKDTQYF	TGTGCCAGCAGGGGACAGGGGAAGGATACGCAGTATTTT
TRBV18	TRBJ1-3	-	-	CASSPRDFSGNTIYF	TGTGCCAGCTCACCTCGGGACTTCTCTGGAAACACCATATATTTT
TRBV11-3	TRBJ2-3	-	-	CASSLVPDTQYF	TGTGCCAGCAGCTTAGTCCCGGATACGCAGTATTTT
TRBV15	TRBJ1-4	-	-	CATTDSGGANEKLFF	TGTGCCACCACCGATAGTGGGGGTGCGAATGAAAAACTGTTTTTT
TRBV7-9	TRBJ1-1	-	-	CASSTLPPGFGEAFF	TGTGCCAGCAGCACTCTTCCCCCGGGGTTCGGTGAAGCTTTCTTT
TRBV18	TRBJ1-2	-	-	CASSPEVSYYTF	TGTGCCAGCTCACCAGAGGTCAGCTACTACACCTTC
TRBV7-9	TRBJ2-7	-	TRBD2	CASSLVTKGVERGPYEQYF	TGTGCCAGCAGCTTAGTGACCAAGGGGGTTGAGCGGGGGCCCTACGAGCAGTACTTC
TRBV28	TRBJ2-5	-	-	CASSTVGTQETQYF	TGTGCCAGCAGTACCGTGGGGACCCAAGAGACCCAGTACTTC
TRBV2	TRBJ2-5	-	TRBD1	CACRDRGETQYF	TGTGCCTGCCGGGACAGGGGCGAGACCCAGTACTTC
TRBV11-2	TRBJ2-7	-	-	CASSLLTGSGSYEQYF	TGTGCCAGCAGCCTTCTAACAGGGTCCGGCTCCTACGAGCAGTACTTC
TRBV10-3	TRBJ2-1	-	-	CAISEPTSTDYNEQFF	TGTGCCATCAGTGAGCCGACTTCGACAGATTACAATGAGCAGTTCTTC
TRBV30	TRBJ2-1	-	-	CAWRFEGGRTAYNEQFF	TGTGCCTGGAGGTTTGAGGGGGGCCGAACCGCCTACAATGAGCAGTTCTTC
TRBV5-1	TRBJ2-1	-	TRBD2	CASSLRTSGALEQFF	TGCGCCAGCAGCCTCCGGACTAGCGGAGCCTTAGAGCAGTTCTTC
TRBV5-6	TRBJ1-2	-	-	CASSPVRGLNYGYTF	TGTGCCAGCAGCCCGGTCAGGGGCCTTAACTATGGCTACACCTTC
TRBV5-5	TRBJ2-7	-	-	CASRGGTGPEQYF	TGTGCCAGCAGGGGGGGGACAGGCCCCGAGCAGTACTTC
TRBV7-9	TRBJ2-1	-	-	CASSAGNPGEQFF	TGTGCCAGCAGCGCCGGAAATCCGGGTGAGCAGTTCTTC
TRBV23-1	TRBJ2-7	-	TRBD2	CASSQETAEGASGRRSEQYF	TGCGCCAGCAGTCAAGAAACCGCCGAGGGGGCTAGCGGGAGGAGGTCCGAGCAGTACTTC
TRBV18	TRBJ2-5	-	-	CASSPQRLDSKETQYF	TGTGCCAGCTCCCCCCAGAGGCTCGATTCAAAAGAGACCCAGTACTTC
TRBV4-3	TRBJ2-2	-	-	CASSQVLVSKENTGELFF	TGCGCCAGCAGCCAAGTCTTGGTCTCGAAGGAGAACACCGGGGAGCTGTTTTTT
TRBV28	TRBJ1-5	-	-	CASSSGSPRNF	TGTGCCAGCAGTTCTGGGAGTCCGAGGAATTTT
TRBV28	TRBJ2-3	-	-	CASSTQVPSYDTQYF	TGTGCCAGCAGTACGCAAGTGCCCTCGTATGATACGCAGTATTTT
TRBV7-6	TRBJ2-3	-	-	CASSPHTDTQYF	TGTGCCAGCAGCCCCCACACAGATACGCAGTATTTT
TRBV5-1	TRBJ2-3	once	TRBD2	CASSLGTSGASTDTQYF	TGCGCCAGCAGCTTGGGGACTAGCGGGGCTAGCACAGATACGCAGTATTTT
TRBV6-5	TRBJ1-2	-	TRBD1	CASSYDGQGRGYTF	TGTGCCAGCAGTTACGACGGACAGGGGAGGGGCTACACCTTC
TRBV14	TRBJ2-1	-	-	CASSQVGLVTSNEQFF	TGTGCCAGCAGCCAAGTGGGACTTGTTACATCCAATGAGCAGTTCTTC
TRBV5-1	TRBJ2-1	-	-	CASSLAGVRVINEQFF	TGCGCCAGCAGCTTGGCCGGAGTCAGGGTCATAAATGAGCAGTTCTTC
TRBV11-2	TRBJ2-3	-	TRBD2	CASSFTSGSSTDTQYF	TGTGCCAGCAGCTTTACTAGCGGGAGCAGCACAGATACGCAGTATTTT
TRBV29-1	TRBJ2-5	-	-	CSVMEPQETQYF	TGCAGCGTTATGGAACCCCAAGAGACCCAGTACTTC
TRBV9	TRBJ2-3	-	TRBD2	CASSVMGGRPTDTQYF	TGTGCCAGCAGCGTCATGGGGGGGAGGCCGACAGATACGCAGTATTTT
TRBV9	TRBJ2-2	-	-	CASNEGNTGELFF	TGTGCCAGCAACGAGGGGAACACCGGGGAGCTGTTTTTT
TRBV5-1	TRBJ2-2	-	-	CASSLRDFSGANTGELFF	TGCGCCAGCAGCCTCCGCGACTTTAGCGGAGCGAACACCGGGGAGCTGTTTTTT
TRBV5-1	TRBJ2-1	-	TRBD1	CASSWDRDEQFF	TGCGCCAGCAGCTGGGACAGGGATGAGCAGTTCTTC
TRBV5-1	TRBJ2-7	-	-	CASSLRGPGEQYF	TGCGCCAGCAGCTTGAGAGGACCTGGCGAGCAGTACTTC